This is a list of T cell receptor beta chains from one sample in a study of blood T cell repertoires in COVID-19. Here immunoSEQ multiplex PCR was the method, and the copy in TCRdb shows in-frame clones only, minus some. Of about 260,000 clones in the sample, 84% were seen once. What was sequenced was peripheral blood. These receptor sequences come from a man between 60 and 75 years old with acute or convalescent COVID-19. CDR3s include the opening cysteine and the closing phenylalanine or tryptophan. A D gene is named only where the DNA matches it firmly. A clone size is listed for some rows: how often the clone was seen (once, few, many), or a class if it is expanded.

j_call: TRBJ2-3; v_call: TRBV3-1/TRBV3-2; d_call: -; clone_size: -; cdr3_aa: CASRHRWAGAWDTQYF; cdr3_nt: TGTGCCAGCAGACACCGCTGGGCGGGGGCTTGGGATACGCAGTATTTT
j_call: TRBJ1-5; v_call: TRBV27; d_call: -; clone_size: -; cdr3_aa: CASSFSGRNQPQHF; cdr3_nt: TGTGCCAGCAGTTTCTCGGGGAGAAATCAGCCCCAGCATTTT
j_call: TRBJ2-5; v_call: TRBV7-3; d_call: -; clone_size: -; cdr3_aa: CASSMWHQETQYF; cdr3_nt: TGTGCCAGCAGTATGTGGCACCAAGAGACCCAGTACTTC
j_call: TRBJ2-1; v_call: TRBV10-3; d_call: TRBD1; clone_size: few; cdr3_aa: CAISGQGLDEQFF; cdr3_nt: TGTGCCATCAGCGGACAGGGGCTCGATGAGCAGTTCTTC
j_call: TRBJ1-6; v_call: TRBV4-2; d_call: TRBD1; clone_size: -; cdr3_aa: CASSLTGLLGSYNSPLHF; cdr3_nt: TGTGCCAGCAGCCTGACAGGGCTGCTAGGCTCCTATAATTCACCCCTCCACTTT
j_call: TRBJ1-2; v_call: TRBV3-1/TRBV3-2; d_call: -; clone_size: -; cdr3_aa: CASSQNPQGPYGYTF; cdr3_nt: TGTGCCAGCAGCCAAAATCCTCAGGGGCCCTATGGCTACACCTTC
j_call: TRBJ1-4; v_call: TRBV2; d_call: TRBD1; clone_size: -; cdr3_aa: CASSVNRGVYEKLFF; cdr3_nt: TGTGCCAGCAGCGTAAACAGGGGGGTGTATGAAAAACTGTTTTTT
j_call: TRBJ2-1; v_call: TRBV9; d_call: TRBD2; clone_size: few; cdr3_aa: CASSVSGGNEQFF; cdr3_nt: TGTGCCAGCAGCGTAAGCGGGGGGAATGAGCAGTTCTTC
j_call: TRBJ2-6; v_call: TRBV6-4; d_call: -; clone_size: -; cdr3_aa: CASSDSSSGGGGGANVLTF; cdr3_nt: TGTGCCAGCAGTGACTCGTCGTCCGGAGGGGGCGGCGGGGCCAACGTCCTGACTTTC
j_call: TRBJ2-4; v_call: TRBV5-1; d_call: TRBD2; clone_size: -; cdr3_aa: CASSLGTTGEDIQYF; cdr3_nt: TGCGCCAGCAGCTTAGGGACTACGGGGGAGGACATTCAGTACTTC
j_call: TRBJ2-5; v_call: TRBV3-1/TRBV3-2; d_call: -; clone_size: -; cdr3_aa: CASSRGQETQYF; cdr3_nt: TGTGCCAGCAGTAGGGGGCAAGAGACCCAGTACTTC
j_call: TRBJ2-6; v_call: TRBV25-1; d_call: -; clone_size: -; cdr3_aa: CASSDAGATGANVLTF; cdr3_nt: TGTGCCAGCAGTGATGCGGGGGCAACTGGGGCCAACGTCCTGACTTTC
j_call: TRBJ2-7; v_call: TRBV11-2; d_call: -; clone_size: -; cdr3_aa: CASSPPSIASEQYF; cdr3_nt: TGTGCCAGCAGCCCCCCTAGTATCGCCTCCGAGCAGTACTTC
j_call: TRBJ2-5; v_call: TRBV5-1; d_call: TRBD1; clone_size: -; cdr3_aa: CASSLEQGFGETQYF; cdr3_nt: TGCGCCAGCAGCTTGGAACAGGGGTTTGGGGAGACCCAGTACTTC
j_call: TRBJ2-1; v_call: TRBV7-2; d_call: -; clone_size: once; cdr3_aa: CASSSPPGNNNEQFF; cdr3_nt: TGTGCCAGCAGCTCCCCCCCCGGGAACAACAATGAGCAGTTCTTC
j_call: TRBJ1-2; v_call: TRBV24-1; d_call: -; clone_size: -; cdr3_aa: CATSGGANYGYTF; cdr3_nt: TGTGCCACCAGTGGCGGGGCTAACTATGGCTACACCTTC
j_call: TRBJ2-1; v_call: TRBV6-5; d_call: -; clone_size: -; cdr3_aa: CASRPSGRAGDEQFF; cdr3_nt: TGTGCCAGCAGGCCCTCAGGCCGTGCGGGCGATGAGCAGTTCTTC
j_call: TRBJ2-5; v_call: TRBV15; d_call: TRBD2; clone_size: -; cdr3_aa: CATSRDGTSGQETQYF; cdr3_nt: TGTGCCACCAGCAGAGATGGGACTAGCGGACAAGAGACCCAGTACTTC
j_call: TRBJ1-1; v_call: TRBV15; d_call: TRBD1; clone_size: -; cdr3_aa: CATSPAGQGNTEAFF; cdr3_nt: TGTGCCACCAGCCCCGCCGGACAGGGAAACACTGAAGCTTTCTTT
j_call: TRBJ2-1; v_call: TRBV5-1; d_call: TRBD2; clone_size: -; cdr3_aa: CASSPSGSSRHEQFF; cdr3_nt: TGCGCCAGCAGCCCGAGCGGGAGTAGTAGGCATGAGCAGTTCTTC
j_call: TRBJ1-3; v_call: TRBV7-9; d_call: TRBD1; clone_size: -; cdr3_aa: CASSSTGETGNTIYF; cdr3_nt: TGTGCCAGCAGCTCGACAGGGGAAACTGGAAACACCATATATTTT
j_call: TRBJ2-3; v_call: TRBV5-1; d_call: TRBD2; clone_size: -; cdr3_aa: CASSLTSGVTDTQYF; cdr3_nt: TGCGCCAGCAGCTTGACTAGCGGGGTCACAGATACGCAGTATTTT
j_call: TRBJ1-2; v_call: TRBV6-2/TRBV6-3; d_call: -; clone_size: -; cdr3_aa: CASSSEGQNYGYTF; cdr3_nt: TGTGCCAGCAGCTCCGAGGGACAAAACTATGGCTACACCTTC
j_call: TRBJ2-3; v_call: TRBV5-1; d_call: -; clone_size: -; cdr3_aa: CASSLDRRVGDTQYF; cdr3_nt: TGCGCCAGCAGCTTGGATCGGCGGGTAGGGGATACGCAGTATTTT
j_call: TRBJ1-5; v_call: TRBV2; d_call: -; clone_size: -; cdr3_aa: CASRVTDNQPQHF; cdr3_nt: TGTGCCAGCCGGGTTACGGATAATCAGCCCCAGCATTTT
j_call: TRBJ2-1; v_call: TRBV6-5; d_call: -; clone_size: -; cdr3_aa: CASSSTSWANEQFF; cdr3_nt: TGTGCCAGCAGCTCGACTAGTTGGGCCAATGAGCAGTTCTTC
j_call: TRBJ2-7; v_call: TRBV11-1; d_call: TRBD1; clone_size: -; cdr3_aa: CASSSRQGRPYEQYF; cdr3_nt: TGTGCCAGCAGCTCCCGACAGGGTAGACCCTACGAGCAGTACTTC
j_call: TRBJ2-3; v_call: TRBV6-4; d_call: TRBD2; clone_size: -; cdr3_aa: CASSDSKREATDTQYF; cdr3_nt: TGTGCCAGCAGTGACTCGAAGCGGGAGGCGACAGATACGCAGTATTTT
j_call: TRBJ2-5; v_call: TRBV18; d_call: TRBD1; clone_size: -; cdr3_aa: CASSGGQQETQYF; cdr3_nt: TGTGCCAGCTCAGGGGGACAGCAAGAGACCCAGTACTTC
j_call: TRBJ2-3; v_call: TRBV10-3; d_call: TRBD2; clone_size: -; cdr3_aa: CAIRGTTSTDTQYF; cdr3_nt: TGTGCCATCAGGGGGACTACTAGCACAGATACGCAGTATTTT
j_call: TRBJ2-1; v_call: TRBV7-3; d_call: -; clone_size: -; cdr3_aa: CASSHDSIVASEQFF; cdr3_nt: TGTGCCAGCAGCCACGATAGTATTGTTGCAAGTGAGCAGTTCTTC
j_call: TRBJ2-3; v_call: TRBV2; d_call: -; clone_size: -; cdr3_aa: CASSEAGGSTDTQYF; cdr3_nt: TGTGCCAGCAGTGAAGCGGGAGGAAGCACAGATACGCAGTATTTT
j_call: TRBJ1-1; v_call: TRBV30; d_call: -; clone_size: -; cdr3_aa: CAWSGGWAEAFF; cdr3_nt: TGTGCCTGGAGTGGGGGCTGGGCTGAAGCTTTCTTT
j_call: TRBJ2-3; v_call: TRBV2; d_call: TRBD1; clone_size: -; cdr3_aa: CASSEQGAGDTQYF; cdr3_nt: TGTGCCAGCAGTGAACAGGGGGCTGGAGATACGCAGTATTTT
j_call: TRBJ2-7; v_call: TRBV10-3; d_call: TRBD1; clone_size: -; cdr3_aa: CAISESGQGPRAEQYF; cdr3_nt: TGTGCCATCAGTGAGTCGGGACAGGGCCCGAGGGCCGAGCAGTACTTC
j_call: TRBJ1-6; v_call: TRBV7-9; d_call: TRBD1; clone_size: few; cdr3_aa: CASSSGQGLNSPLHF; cdr3_nt: TGTGCCAGCAGCTCGGGACAGGGGTTGAATTCACCCCTCCACTTT
j_call: TRBJ2-5; v_call: TRBV11-2; d_call: TRBD1; clone_size: -; cdr3_aa: CASSQGESGQYF; cdr3_nt: TGTGCCAGCAGCCAGGGGGAGTCTGGCCAGTACTTC
j_call: TRBJ2-7; v_call: TRBV3-1/TRBV3-2; d_call: -; clone_size: -; cdr3_aa: CASSHLDMSYEQYF; cdr3_nt: TGTGCCAGCAGCCATCTTGACATGTCCTACGAGCAGTACTTC
j_call: TRBJ2-6; v_call: TRBV18; d_call: -; clone_size: -; cdr3_aa: CASSEGGANVLTF; cdr3_nt: TGTGCCAGCTCAGAGGGTGGGGCCAACGTCCTGACTTTC
j_call: TRBJ1-1; v_call: TRBV28; d_call: -; clone_size: -; cdr3_aa: CASNLPSGTLTEAFF; cdr3_nt: TGTGCCAGCAACCTACCCTCCGGGACACTTACTGAAGCTTTCTTT